Following are 13 T cell receptor beta chains from one sample sequenced in a study of T cells in Graves' hyperthyroidism and ophthalmopathy. Researchers amplified the TCR beta CDR3 regions from RNA transcripts. The primer set for the first-round RT-PCR of the TCR CDR3 was HTBI. TCRdb reprocessed the multiplex PCR reads with MiXCR, giving one entry per CDR3 protein. The sample records 350,000 to 400,000 distinct CDR3 sequences, about 15% being singletons. Input material: blood. These receptors all stem from a woman in her twenties or thirties with Graves' hyperthyroidism.

This clonotype was seen ten or more times. This chain joins TRBV20-1 and TRBJ2-7; a possible D gene is TRBD1 (6 bases). Trimming took 1 base from V and 2 from J, leaving 12 bases between them. This CDR3 has 14 residues. CDR1 DFQATT and CDR2 SNEGSKA come from the germline V gene (reference sequence). CDR3 in amino acids: CSARVIRGPYEQYF. CDR3 nucleotide sequence: TGCAGTGCTAGAGTTATCAGGGGTCCCTACGAGCAGTACTTC.

Many counts were recorded for this clonotype. The V gene is TRBV3-1, the J gene TRBJ1-4, with unresolved D. Between the trimmed V and J ends, which lost 1 base and 0 bases, there was a span of 6 bases. The CDR3 runs 15 residues. Germline V gene lookup returns CDR1 LGHDT and CDR2 YNNKEL (reference sequence). The CDR3, as DNA: TGTGCCAGCAGCCAAGTATCTGCAACTAATGAAAAACTGTTTTTT. Translating it yields CASSQVSATNEKLFF.

V usage is TRBV24-1 and J usage is TRBJ2-3; perhaps TRBD2 as D (6 bases). Trimming pared 4 bases from V and 6 bases from J, leaving 13 bases between. This CDR3 has 14 residues. Germline CDR1 reads KGHDR; CDR2 reads SFDVKD. This CDR3 reads CATSESGVSDTQYF. DNA for the CDR3: TGTGCCACCAGTGAGTCGGGAGTGTCGGATACGCAGTATTTT.

The chain has TRBV18 and TRBJ1-1; maybe TRBD1 (5 bases). In germline, CDR1 is KGHSH, CDR2 LQKENI. Trimming removed 0 bases at V and 3 bases at J, with 11 bases between. The CDR3 spans 15 residues. The CDR3 is CASSPPGRMDTEAFF. CDR3 in DNA: TGTGCCAGCTCACCACCGGGACGGATGGACACTGAAGCTTTCTTT.

This clonotype came up many times. This chain joins TRBV28 and TRBJ2-3, with D unclear. Germline V CDR1 and CDR2: MDHEN, SYDVKM. The CDR3 contains 17 residues. V was shortened by 3 bases and J by 0 bases, with 16 bases between the two germline ends. As DNA, the CDR3 is TGTGCCAGCAGTTTCGGGTCCGGACCCCTTAGCACAGATACGCAGTATTTT. This translates into CASSFGSGPLSTDTQYF.

A few counts support this clonotype. V usage is TRBV9 and J usage is TRBJ2-3; either TRBD1 or TRBD2 may fit D (5 bases each). This CDR3 has 16 residues. V lost 4 bases to trimming and J lost 0 bases, with 15 bases between them. Looked up from germline, CDR1 is SGDLS and CDR2 is YYNGEE. The CDR3 reads CASSPPDGASTDTQYF. In DNA form, the CDR3 reads TGTGCCAGCAGCCCCCCCGACGGGGCTAGCACAGATACGCAGTATTTT.

The J gene is TRBJ1-1, the V gene TRBV9; possibly TRBD1 for D (5 bases). Per germline, CDR1 SGDLS and CDR2 YYNGEE. Trimming left V 3 bases short and J 5 bases short, with 14 bases between. CDR3 size: 14 residues. The CDR3 sequence is CASSASSRGTEAFF. The CDR3 nucleotides are TGTGCCAGCAGCGCCTCGAGTAGGGGAACTGAAGCTTTCTTT.

In this sample, this clonotype turned up many times. The CDR3 DNA reads as TGTGCCAGCTCACACAAGACAGGTCCAATGGATGAGCAGTTCTTC. It is translated as CASSHKTGPMDEQFF. The V gene is TRBV18, the J gene TRBJ2-1; the D gene is possibly TRBD1 (6 bases). This CDR3 is 15 amino acids long. CDR1 and CDR2 (germline): KGHSH, LQKENI. The germline V and J ends were trimmed by 4 bases and 8 bases, with 18 bases remaining between them.

This sequence joins TRBV6-2 or TRBV6-3 and TRBJ2-4, with D possibly being TRBD2 (6 bases). The ends were cut back, 5 bases at V and 2 bases at J, with 19 bases in the middle. Germline-derived CDR1 and CDR2 are MNHEY and SVGEGT. CDR3 length equals 17 residues. CDR3 sequence reads: CASSNARLGFSKNIQYF. The CDR3, as DNA: TGTGCCAGCAGTAACGCCCGACTAGGGTTCTCCAAAAACATTCAGTACTTC.

This clonotype was counted a few times. DNA of the CDR3: TGTGCCAGCTCACCAGCGGGGGGAAACATTCAGTACTTC. Protein: CASSPAGGNIQYF. The V and J genes are TRBV18 and TRBJ2-4; 8 positions match TRBD2. Germline V gives CDR1 KGHSH, CDR2 LQKENI. V gave up 2 bases and J gave up 6 bases; unmatched junction bases: 0. The CDR3 contains 13 residues.

This clonotype was counted only a few times. This chain uses TRBV7-2 with TRBJ1-2; TRBD1 aligns across 12 bases. The CDR3 extends over 14 amino acids. Per the germline V gene, CDR1 is SGHTA and CDR2 is FQGNSA. With 5 bases clipped from V and 8 bases from J, the junction kept 6 bases outside the gene matches. CDR3 DNA sequence: TGTGCCAGCAGCCGGGGACAGGGGGCGCCCGGCTACACCTTC. It yields the protein CASSRGQGAPGYTF.

The J gene is TRBJ2-3, the V gene TRBV7-9; no reliable D call. Germline CDR1 SEHNR, CDR2 FQNEAQ (reference sequence). CDR3 length equals 14 residues. V lost 6 bases and J lost 5, with 15 bases in between. CDR3: CASRSRVDGDTQYF. The CDR3, as DNA: TGTGCCAGCAGGTCACGGGTGGACGGAGATACGCAGTATTTT.

This clonotype was observed a handful of times. This chain joins TRBV27 and TRBJ2-7; D possibly corresponds to TRBD1 (6 bases). Germline CDR1 and CDR2: MNHEY and SMNVEV (reference sequence). Deletions cut 1 base from V and 5 bases from J, with 9 bases between. The CDR3 has 13 residues. CDR3 residues: CASSLYRAHEQYF. CDR3 DNA sequence: TGTGCCAGCAGTTTATACAGGGCCCACGAGCAGTACTTC.